This T cell receptor (beta chain) was identified in a study of T cells in Graves' hyperthyroidism and ophthalmopathy. This clonotype was seen ten or more times. Its antigen is unknown. The ends were cut back, 6 bases at V and 7 bases at J, with 15 bases in the middle. CDR1 and CDR2 (germline): KGHDR, SFDVKD. This CDR3 is 14 amino acids long. Study-wide results and limits: Ophthalmopathy, as predicted by the model, came a median 6.5 months after the prediction. Blood held most thyroid clonotypes expanded above 0.001 frequency.

Ophthalmopathy in the patients scored at least 3 on Clinical Activity Score and at least 4 on NOSPECS grade, lasting under 3 months. What was amplified from RNA transcripts were TCR beta CDR3 regions. HTBI primers were employed in a first-round RT-PCR of the TCR CDR3. Via MiXCR, TCRdb re-called the multiplex PCR reads, giving one row per CDR3 protein. Of a few hundred thousand distinct CDR3 sequences detected, approximately 15% appear once; the ten largest clones hold roughly 33%. The sample was blood. This sequence was found in a woman aged 40 to 50 with Graves' ophthalmopathy. J is TRBJ2-1 and V is TRBV24-1; D remains ambiguous. CDR3 DNA sequence: TGTGCCACCAGTAAAAGTCTCGTTTTGAATGAGCAGTTCTTC. Its protein is CATSKSLVLNEQFF.